The clone carrying this T cell receptor (beta chain) was seen a handful of times. Antigen unknown. The data were obtained in a study of beta chain features in type 1 diabetes. Study background: Examination covered around 100 million sorted cells spanning all samples. Study results and limitations: The similarity of naive, central memory and Treg TCRB repertoires appeared greater among patients than among healthy donors. For TCRB rearrangement, an influence of HLA type remained unresolved here. Researchers report that Type 1 diabetes patients had moderately but significantly shorter TCRB CDR3s across all four CD4+ subsets.

As every portion of the isolated RNA was reverse transcribed, the sequencing read expressed TCRB transcripts. Sequencing of naive, central memory and regulatory T cell samples gave an average of approximately 3.3 million reads. Sequencing was performed with immunoSEQ multiplex PCR; in TCRdb, only in-frame clones are kept and a portion is missing. This table holds about 170,000 clones, around 7.9% found once. The CDR3 sequence is 15 residues long. Germline assignment: CDR1 SGHTA and CDR2 FQGNSA. V trimming: 5 bases; J trimming: 3 bases; junction bases outside the gene matches: 9. This receptor was obtained from a man aged 18 to 29 with type 1 diabetes. Sequenced material: central memory CD4+ T cells from blood. This chain joins TRBV7-2 and TRBJ2-7; 8 nucleotides align to TRBD1. The CDR3 region is CASSNDRGLYYEQYF. CDR3 sequence (DNA): TGTGCCAGCAGCAACGACAGGGGATTGTACTACGAGCAGTACTTC.